Shown below are 17 T cell receptor beta chains from a single sample sequenced in a study of regulatory T cells in long-lasting Graves disease. With iRepertoire HTBI primers and Arm-PCR of CDR3 regions, TCR beta libraries were built. One entry per CDR3 protein results from TCRdb running MiXCR on the multiplex PCR reads. The repertoire holds hundreds of thousands of distinct CDR3 sequences, with about 16% as singletons. Time point indicated: newly diagnosed GD, antithyroid drugs for less than 3 months. Construction of the TCR library relied on RNA isolated from PBMCs. This sample also belongs to another study, concerning T cells in Graves' hyperthyroidism and ophthalmopathy.

Sequences were derived from peripheral blood mononuclear cells (PBMCs), sampled at new diagnosis, from a patient treated with antithyroid drugs. The receptors come from a woman under 40 with Graves disease.

The table lists this clonotype with a few counts. This chain uses TRBV18 with TRBJ1-1; the D is unclear. This CDR3 region has 13 residues. Trimming cost V 5 bases and J 4 bases, with 11 bases left between them. Germline CDR1 and CDR2: KGHSH and LQKENI. The CDR3 loop is CASSAEISTEAFF. The CDR3 DNA sequence: TGTGCCAGCTCAGCGGAGATAAGCACTGAAGCTTTCTTT.

This clonotype appeared a few times. V is TRBV20-1 and J is TRBJ2-1; the D is unclear. CDR3 length equals 15 residues. V gave up 0 bases and J gave up 1 base, with 10 bases separating them. The germline V gene has CDR1 DFQATT and CDR2 SNEGSKA (reference sequence). The CDR3 loop is CSARERPDSYNEQFF. The DNA of the CDR3 is TGCAGTGCTAGAGAAAGACCTGATTCCTACAATGAGCAGTTCTTC.

This clonotype came up many times. The CDR3, as DNA: TGTGCCAGCAGTCTAGGGACAGAAGGCAATCAGCCCCAGCATTTT. Protein product: CASSLGTEGNQPQHF. This chain connects TRBV27 to TRBJ1-5; 7 positions agree with TRBD1. V shed 5 bases, J shed 2 bases, and the junction held 6 bases outside the gene matches. CDR1 is MNHEY and CDR2 is SMNVEV in the germline V gene (reference sequence). The CDR3 extends over 15 amino acids.

This clonotype showed up many times. V is TRBV12-3 or TRBV12-4 and J is TRBJ1-5; D is undetermined. Deletions cut 3 bases from V and 0 bases from J, with 3 bases between. The CDR3 is made up of 13 amino acids. CDR3: CASSFSSNQPQHF. CDR3 nucleotides: TGTGCCAGCAGTTTCAGTAGCAATCAGCCCCAGCATTTT.

The chain uses TRBV28 and TRBJ2-2; 8 bases align to TRBD1. The germline gives CDR1 MDHEN, CDR2 SYDVKM. V lost 4 bases, J lost 1 base, and 5 bases stayed unmatched. The CDR3 totals 16 residues. CDR3 in amino acids: CASSSGTGLNTGELFF. The CDR3 nucleotides are TGTGCCAGCAGTTCGGGGACAGGTTTGAACACCGGGGAGCTGTTTTTT.

This clonotype was counted many times. The chain has TRBV20-1 and TRBJ2-5, with 13 bases fitting TRBD2. The germline gives CDR1 DFQATT, CDR2 SNEGSKA (reference sequence). The CDR3 spans 13 residues. V shed 5 bases and J 5 bases; nucleotides not matched to a gene: 2. CDR3: CSAELAGGETQYF. CDR3 coding DNA: TGCAGTGCTGAACTAGCGGGAGGGGAGACCCAGTACTTC.

This clonotype was counted between two and nine times. V usage is TRBV28 and J usage is TRBJ2-6; D is undetermined. The CDR3 is made up of 15 amino acids. The V and J ends lost 5 bases and 2 bases respectively, with 10 bases between them. CDR1 is MDHEN and CDR2 is SYDVKM in the germline V gene. The CDR3 is CASSPYGTGANVLTF. CDR3 DNA: TGTGCCAGCAGTCCATATGGGACTGGGGCCAACGTCCTGACTTTC.

This clonotype was seen at least ten times. The chain employs TRBV28 and TRBJ2-3; 14 bases match TRBD2. The V gene end was trimmed by 6 bases and the J gene end by 5 bases; junction bases not matched to a gene: 13. The CDR3 length is 18 residues. Germline CDR1 MDHEN, CDR2 SYDVKM. The CDR3 reads CASSSGRRGLAGGDTQYF. In DNA, the CDR3 is TGTGCCAGCAGCTCAGGACGTCGCGGACTAGCGGGAGGAGATACGCAGTATTTT.

The sample holds many counts of this clonotype. V is TRBV28 and J is TRBJ1-1, with unresolved D. The CDR3 extends over 15 amino acids. The germline V and J ends were trimmed by 6 bases and 1 base, with 15 bases remaining between them. CDR1 and CDR2 from the germline V gene are MDHEN and SYDVKM. CDR3 in amino acids: CASSSLWRGNTEAFF. The CDR3 nucleotides are TGTGCCAGCAGCTCCCTTTGGCGGGGGAACACTGAAGCTTTCTTT.

The chain carries TRBV14 and TRBJ1-6; D is unclear. The CDR3 has 14 amino acids. Per germline, CDR1 SGHDN and CDR2 FVKESK. V was cut by 5 bases and J by 5 bases, with 10 bases left in between. CDR3 in DNA: TGTGCCAGCAGCACGAGAGGGAATAATTCACCCCTCCACTTT. It specifies CASSTRGNNSPLHF.

This chain uses TRBV20-1 with TRBJ2-1, with 8 positions matching TRBD2. The CDR3 runs 19 residues. V dropped 1 base and J dropped 3; count of bases not matched to a gene: 17. Germline CDR1 and CDR2: DFQATT and SNEGSKA (reference sequence). The CDR3 region has the DNA TGCAGTGCTAGAGGAGAGGTAGTGCATAGCGGGAACAGCTACAATGAGCAGTTCTTC. Its protein is CSARGEVVHSGNSYNEQFF.

The rearrangement uses TRBV14 and TRBJ2-5; 9 bases fit TRBD1. The V and J ends lost 4 bases and 4 bases, in that order; junction bases with no gene match: 4. The CDR3 is 14 residues long. Germline-derived CDR1 and CDR2 are SGHDN and FVKESK. The CDR3: CASSRTGVGETQYF. The CDR3 coding sequence is TGTGCCAGCAGCCGGACAGGGGTGGGAGAGACCCAGTACTTC. The full variable domain, with the rest looked up from reference TRBV14 and TRBJ2-5, is EAGVTQFPSHSVIEKGQTVTLRCDPISGHDNLYWYRRVMGKEIKFLLHFVKESKQDESGMPNNRFLAERTGGTYSTLKVQPAELEDSGVYFCASSRTGVGETQYFGPGTRLLVL.

In its sample, this clonotype was seen many times. This sequence joins TRBV7-9 and TRBJ1-5, with a possible D match to TRBD1 (5 bases). There are 15 residues in the CDR3. Per germline, CDR1 SEHNR and CDR2 FQNEAQ (reference sequence). Deletions cut 4 bases from V and 4 bases from J, with 14 bases between. The CDR3 spells CASSSPGDPNQPQHF. The CDR3 DNA reads as TGTGCCAGCAGCTCCCCGGGGGATCCAAATCAGCCCCAGCATTTT.

Many counts were recorded for this clonotype. V gene TRBV20-1 combines with J gene TRBJ2-5, with 12 bases lining up with TRBD2. CDR3 length: 18 amino acids. Germline loops: CDR1 DFQATT, CDR2 SNEGSKA (reference sequence). With 3 bases clipped from V and 2 bases from J, the junction kept 13 bases outside the gene matches. This chain's CDR3 is CSASRGTSGFGGQETQYF. In nucleotides, the CDR3 is TGCAGTGCTAGCCGCGGGACTAGCGGGTTCGGGGGTCAAGAGACCCAGTACTTC.

This clonotype was seen ten or more times. V usage is TRBV11-2 and J usage is TRBJ2-7; D possibly corresponds to TRBD1 (6 bases). The CDR3 length is 13 residues. Trimming cost V 7 bases and J 1 base, with 11 bases left between them. CDR1 and CDR2 (germline): SGHAT, FQNNGV. The CDR3 DNA is TGTGCCAGCACCGGACAGTTATCCTACGAGCAGTACTTC. Its protein is CASTGQLSYEQYF. The full variable domain, in which reference TRBV11-2 and TRBJ2-7 provide the parts outside the CDR3, is EAGVAQSPRYKIIEKRQSVAFWCNPISGHATLYWYQQILGQGPKLLIQFQNNGVVDDSQLPKDRFSAERLKGVDSTLKIQPAKLEDSAVYLCASTGQLSYEQYFGPGTRLTVT.

The chain couples TRBV5-6 to TRBJ2-4, with no clear D. V was shortened by 7 bases and J by 1 base, with 9 bases between the two germline ends. CDR1 and CDR2 (germline): SGHDT, YYEEEE. The CDR3 totals 13 residues. The CDR3 reads CASPKVAKNIQYF. In DNA form, the CDR3 reads TGTGCCAGCCCTAAAGTCGCCAAAAACATTCAGTACTTC.

This clonotype was counted at least ten times. The chain has TRBV19 and TRBJ1-1; D gene ambiguous. Trimming left V 3 bases short and J 4 bases short, with 21 bases between. Germline CDR1 reads LNHDA; CDR2 reads SQIVND (reference sequence). The CDR3 spans 17 residues. The CDR3 nucleotides are TGTGCCAGTAGTATTCTTAAAATGGGAATCCGCGGCACTGAAGCTTTCTTT. Protein: CASSILKMGIRGTEAFF.